This T cell receptor (beta chain) is drawn from a study of technical replicates of blood from a handful of donors. This clone was counted a single time. The protocol was immunoSEQ multiplex PCR, while the TCRdb copy is restricted to in-frame clones and leaves out a portion. This table has fewer than 95,000 clones, around 94% appearing once. The germline V gene has CDR1 SGHVS and CDR2 FNYEAQ. The CDR3 sequence is 15 residues long. Trimming removed 5 bases from V and 2 bases from J, with 12 bases in between. The gene calls are TRBV7-6 and TRBJ2-2; tentatively, D is TRBD1 (6 bases). This TCR was recovered from a human donor in good health. The sample taken for sequencing was T cells isolated from PBMCs. CDR3 loop: CASSQGWGNTGELFF. CDR3 in DNA: TGTGCCAGCAGCCAGGGGTGGGGAAACACCGGGGAGCTGTTTTTT.